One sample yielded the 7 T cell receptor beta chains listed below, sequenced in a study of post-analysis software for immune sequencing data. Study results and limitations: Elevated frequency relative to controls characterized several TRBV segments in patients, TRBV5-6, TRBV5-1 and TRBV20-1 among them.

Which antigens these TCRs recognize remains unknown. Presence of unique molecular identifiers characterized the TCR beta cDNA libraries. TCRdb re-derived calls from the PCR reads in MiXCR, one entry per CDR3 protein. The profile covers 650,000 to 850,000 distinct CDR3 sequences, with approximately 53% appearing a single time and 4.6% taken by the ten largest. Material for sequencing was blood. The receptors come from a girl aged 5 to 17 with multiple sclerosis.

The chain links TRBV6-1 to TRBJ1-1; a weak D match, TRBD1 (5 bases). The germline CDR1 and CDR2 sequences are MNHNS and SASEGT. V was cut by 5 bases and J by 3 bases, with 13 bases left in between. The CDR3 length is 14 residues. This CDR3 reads CASSSGRTYTEAFF. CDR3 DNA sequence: TGTGCCAGCAGTTCGGGACGGACCTACACTGAAGCTTTCTTT.

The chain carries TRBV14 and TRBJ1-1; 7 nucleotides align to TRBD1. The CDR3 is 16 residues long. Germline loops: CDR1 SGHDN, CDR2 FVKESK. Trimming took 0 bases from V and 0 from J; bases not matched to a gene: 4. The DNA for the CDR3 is TGTGCCAGCAGCCAAGACAGGGGGAACTTGAACACTGAAGCTTTCTTT. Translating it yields CASSQDRGNLNTEAFF. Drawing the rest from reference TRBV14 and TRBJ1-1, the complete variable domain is EAGVTQFPSHSVIEKGQTVTLRCDPISGHDNLYWYRRVMGKEIKFLLHFVKESKQDESGMPNNRFLAERTGGTYSTLKVQPAELEDSGVYFCASSQDRGNLNTEAFFGQGTRLTVV.

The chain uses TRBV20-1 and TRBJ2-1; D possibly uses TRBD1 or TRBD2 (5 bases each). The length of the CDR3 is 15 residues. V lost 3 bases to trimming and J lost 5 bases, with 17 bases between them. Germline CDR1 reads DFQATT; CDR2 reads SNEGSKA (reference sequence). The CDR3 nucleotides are TGCAGTGCTAGTGGGGGATTCAGCCCCCACAATGAGCAGTTCTTC. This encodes CSASGGFSPHNEQFF.

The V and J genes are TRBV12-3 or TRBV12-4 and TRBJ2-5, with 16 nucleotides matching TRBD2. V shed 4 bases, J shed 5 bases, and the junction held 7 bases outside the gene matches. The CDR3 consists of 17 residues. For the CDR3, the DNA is TGTGCCAGCAGTTCCCCGGGACTAGCGGGAGGGAGGGAGACCCAGTACTTC. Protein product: CASSSPGLAGGRETQYF.

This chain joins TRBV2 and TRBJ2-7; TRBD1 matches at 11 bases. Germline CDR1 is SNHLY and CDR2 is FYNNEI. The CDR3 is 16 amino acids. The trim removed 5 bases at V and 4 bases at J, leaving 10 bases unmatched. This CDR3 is CASSPFPGQGVYEQYF. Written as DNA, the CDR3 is TGTGCCAGCAGTCCTTTCCCGGGACAGGGGGTATACGAGCAGTACTTC.

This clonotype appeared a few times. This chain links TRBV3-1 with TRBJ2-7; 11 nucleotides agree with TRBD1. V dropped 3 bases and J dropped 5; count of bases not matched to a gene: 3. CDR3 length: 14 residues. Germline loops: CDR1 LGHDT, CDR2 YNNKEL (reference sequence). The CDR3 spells CASSQRDRGDEQYF. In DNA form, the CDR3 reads TGTGCCAGCAGCCAGCGGGACAGGGGGGACGAGCAGTACTTC.

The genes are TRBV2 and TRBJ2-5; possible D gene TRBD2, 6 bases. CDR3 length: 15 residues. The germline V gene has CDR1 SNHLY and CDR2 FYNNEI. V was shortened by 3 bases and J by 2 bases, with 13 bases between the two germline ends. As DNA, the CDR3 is TGTGCCAGCAGTGATGCGGGGCGCTCGCAAGAGACCCAGTACTTC. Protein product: CASSDAGRSQETQYF. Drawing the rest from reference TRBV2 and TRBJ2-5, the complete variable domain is EPEVTQTPSHQVTQMGQEVILRCVPISNHLYFYWYRQILGQKVEFLVSFYNNEISEKSEIFDDQFSVERPDGSNFTLKIRSTKLEDSAMYFCASSDAGRSQETQYFGPGTRLLVL.